The 28 T cell receptor beta chains presented below share a single source sample, sequenced in a study of T cells in women clearing cervical HPV infection. Sequencing was performed with immunoSEQ multiplex PCR; in TCRdb, only in-frame clones are kept and a portion is missing. This sample's table has roughly 30,000 clones. The sequencing input was blood buffy coat. The receptors here all came from a woman aged 18 to 75 with a cervical HPV16 infection that either progressed to CIN3+ or cleared (not recorded which).

A word on this clone: The CDR3 goes on 3 residues after the read ends, and that part is filled in from the germline J gene. V is TRBV5-1 and J is TRBJ2-7; D not certain. Trimming left V 0 bases short and J 0 bases short, with 10 bases between. Germline V gene sequence: CDR1 SGHRS, CDR2 YFSETQ. This CDR3 spans 15 amino acids. The CDR3 DNA, read in part, is TGCGCCAGCAGCTTGGTAGACTTCTTCTCCTACGAG. This encodes CASSLVDFFSYE. The full CDR3 protein reads CASSLVDFFSYEQYF. The entire variable domain, with the rest obtained from reference TRBV5-1 and TRBJ2-7, is as follows: KAGVTQTPRYLIKTRGQQVTLSCSPISGHRSVSWYQQTPGQGLQFLFEYFSETQRNKGNFPGRFSGRQFSNSRSEMNVSTLELGDSALYLCASSLVDFFSYEQYFGPGTRLTVT.

Concerning this clone itself: With the read ending 3 residues before the CDR3 end, the germline J gene is used to fill in that end. Distinct nucleotide sequences in the sample also encode this CDR3. The rearrangement uses TRBV6-2 or TRBV6-3 and TRBJ2-3, with 7 bases matching TRBD2. V dropped 3 bases and J dropped 0; count of bases not matched to a gene: 0. The CDR3 is 14 residues long. Germline CDR1 is MNHEY and CDR2 is SVGEGT. This CDR3 reads CASSYSGSTDTQYF. Partial CDR3 DNA: TGTGCCAGCAGTTATAGCGGGAGCACAGATACG.

Note on this clone: The read is 3 residues too short to cover the CDR3 end, so that end is filled in from the germline J gene. The chain couples TRBV7-3 to TRBJ2-3, with 16 bases matching TRBD2. The germline gives CDR1 SGHTA, CDR2 FQGTGA. V dropped 0 bases and J dropped 0; count of bases not matched to a gene: 0. The CDR3 covers 18 residues. The CDR3 bases that were read are TGTGCCAGCAGCTTAACGGGACTAGCGGGAGGGAGCACAGATACG. Protein product: CASSLTGLAGGSTDT. The CDR3 in its entirety is CASSLTGLAGGSTDTQYF.

About this clone: The read halts 3 residues ahead of the CDR3 end, with the missing end drawn from the germline J gene. The chain joins TRBV20-1 to TRBJ2-2, with D possibly matching TRBD1 (6 bases). V dropped 5 bases and J dropped 3 bases, with 16 bases sitting between them. Germline lookup yields CDR1 DFQATT and CDR2 SNEGSKA (reference sequence). The CDR3 has 15 amino acids. CDR3 DNA, as far as it was read: TGCAGTGCTCCGGACAGAAAGTTCGACACCGGGGAG. The encoded protein is CSAPDRKFDTGE. The CDR3 reads in full as CSAPDRKFDTGELFF.

About this clone itself: The read is 3 residues too short to cover the CDR3 end, so that end is filled in from the germline J gene. V gene TRBV20-1 combines with J gene TRBJ2-3, with D possibly matching TRBD1 (6 bases). Deletions cut 3 bases from V and 0 bases from J, with 13 bases between. The germline V gene encodes CDR1 DFQATT and CDR2 SNEGSKA (reference sequence). CDR3 length: 15 amino acids. This chain's CDR3 is CSARDSLTSTDTQYF. CDR3 bases read: TGCAGTGCTAGGGACAGCCTAACTAGCACAGATACG.

Note on this clone: The missing CDR3 end, 3 residues past where the read stops, is filled in from the germline J gene. The chain has TRBV12-3 or TRBV12-4 and TRBJ2-5, with TRBD1 matching 7 bases. V shed 4 bases, J shed 5 bases, and the junction held 10 bases outside the gene matches. The CDR3 has 15 amino acids. CDR3 protein: CASSSNRGVGETQYF. The CDR3 DNA, read in part, is TGTGCCAGCAGTTCCAACAGGGGAGTAGGGGAGACC.

The CDR3 DNA, read in part, is TGTGCCAGCAGCTCCGGACAGGATATCTATGGC. Translated, it gives CASSSGQDIYG. The entire CDR3 is CASSSGQDIYGYTF. The rearrangement uses TRBV5-4 and TRBJ1-2; 7 bases align to TRBD1. The read finishes 3 residues shy of the CDR3 end, and the germline J gene is used to complete it. Germline V lookup: CDR1 SGHNT, CDR2 YYREEE (reference sequence). The CDR3 length is 14 residues. V lost 3 bases and J lost 4; bases outside the gene matches: 6.

A word on this clone: The sequence runs out 3 residues before the end of the CDR3; the remainder is reconstructed from the germline J gene. This rearrangement joins TRBV29-1 to TRBJ2-7; 7 nucleotides match TRBD2. The CDR3 runs 14 residues. Germline lookup yields CDR1 SQVTM and CDR2 ANQGSEA. V trimming: 0 bases; J trimming: 3 bases; junction bases outside the gene matches: 5. CDR3 loop: CSVEDAGTNYEQYF. The CDR3 bases that were read are TGCAGCGTTGAAGATGCCGGGACTAACTACGAG.

Points on this clone: The CDR3 extends 3 residues past the end of the read, so its final part is completed from the germline J gene. The chain has TRBV2 and TRBJ2-3; D unclear. CDR3 size: 14 residues. Germline V gene data show CDR1 as SNHLY and CDR2 as FYNNEI. The V gene lost 2 bases and the J gene lost 2 bases, with 8 bases spanning the gap. CDR3 in amino acids: CASSESAITDTQYF. The CDR3 bases that were read are TGTGCCAGCAGTGAATCAGCGATCACAGATACG.

Regarding this clone: The read comes to an end 3 residues before the CDR3 does, leaving the germline J gene to fill in the end. The gene calls are TRBV30 and TRBJ2-7; tentative D call: TRBD2 (5 bases). CDR3 length: 15 amino acids. The germline V and J ends were trimmed by 0 bases and 6 bases, with 18 bases remaining between them. CDR1 and CDR2 from the germline V gene are GTSNPN and SVGIG (reference sequence). The CDR3 sequence is CAWSVLGLATSEQYF. The CDR3 bases that were read are TGTGCCTGGAGTGTACTCGGACTTGCCACGTCCGAG.

Turning to this clone: The CDR3 is cut off 3 residues early in the read; its end comes from the germline J gene. The chain is built from TRBV2 and TRBJ2-3, with 7 bases that match TRBD1. The CDR3 has 17 residues. The V and J ends lost 8 bases and 2 bases, in that order; junction bases with no gene match: 16. Germline V gene sequence: CDR1 SNHLY, CDR2 FYNNEI. The CDR3 sequence: CASYWDRNLIPTDTQYF. Partial CDR3 DNA: TGTGCCAGCTACTGGGACAGAAACCTTATCCCCACAGATACG.

A remark on this clone: The read ends 3 residues shy of where the CDR3 ends; the end is completed using the germline J gene. The gene calls are TRBV20-1 and TRBJ2-1; D is perhaps TRBD2 (6 bases). Trimming stripped 6 bases from V and 8 bases from J, with 14 bases between. The CDR3 extends over 12 amino acids. Germline loops: CDR1 DFQATT, CDR2 SNEGSKA (reference sequence). CDR3 DNA (partial): TGCAGTGCCTTGCGGGGCCACCATGAG. The encoded protein is CSALRGHHE. The full-length CDR3 reads as CSALRGHHEQFF.

As regards this clone: The CDR3 extends 3 residues past the end of the read, so its final part is completed from the germline J gene. This sequence joins TRBV4-1 and TRBJ2-5, with 8 nucleotides matching TRBD1. V gave up 4 bases and J gave up 7 bases; unmatched junction bases: 5. The CDR3 covers 13 residues. CDR1 is MGHRA, CDR2 YSYEKL, per germline. Incomplete CDR3 DNA: TGCGCCAGCAGCCCCGTAACAGGGGGGACC. Translating it yields CASSPVTGGT. The whole CDR3 region reads CASSPVTGGTQYF.

With regard to this clone: The read terminates 3 residues ahead of where the CDR3 ends, so the germline J gene completes it. The gene calls are TRBV7-9 and TRBJ2-3, with D maybe TRBD2 (5 bases). V was clipped by 3 bases and J by 6 bases, with 13 bases between them. Germline loops: CDR1 SEHNR, CDR2 FQNEAQ (reference sequence). This CDR3 comprises 14 residues. CDR3 sequence: CASSFGLATDTQYF. The sequenced CDR3 bases are TGTGCCAGCAGCTTTGGGCTAGCAACGGATACG.

As regards this clone: The read comes to an end 3 residues before the CDR3 does, leaving the germline J gene to fill in the end. V gene TRBV18 combines with J gene TRBJ2-7; D is possibly TRBD2 (6 bases). The CDR3 has 15 residues. Germline V CDR1 and CDR2: KGHSH, LQKENI. V lost 3 bases and J 3 bases, leaving 15 bases between the germline ends. The DNA read from the CDR3 is TGTGCCAGCTCACCGGGCCGGCGGGGCAGCTACGAG. This encodes CASSPGRRGSYE. The whole CDR3 sequence reads CASSPGRRGSYEQYF.

Of note for this clone: The sequence runs out 3 residues before the end of the CDR3; the remainder is reconstructed from the germline J gene. J is TRBJ2-5 and V is TRBV5-4; possibly TRBD2 for D (5 bases). Trimming stripped 4 bases from V and 4 bases from J, with 14 bases between. Per germline, CDR1 SGHNT and CDR2 YYREEE (reference sequence). The CDR3 is made up of 14 amino acids. CDR3 DNA, as far as it was read: TGTGCCAGCAGCGCGCTAGCCGACCTAGAGACC. It yields the protein CASSALADLET. Given in full, the CDR3 is CASSALADLETQYF.

In regard to this clone: The DNA ends 3 residues before the CDR3 does, and the rest of the CDR3 is filled in from the germline J gene. The chain combines TRBV18 with TRBJ2-7; maybe TRBD1 (6 bases). This CDR3 has 14 residues. Germline loops: CDR1 KGHSH, CDR2 LQKENI. V was shortened by 3 bases and J by 2 bases, with 11 bases between the two germline ends. The sequenced CDR3 bases are TGTGCCAGCTCACCGACAGGTTCGACCTACGAG. Its protein is CASSPTGSTYE. From start to end, the CDR3 is CASSPTGSTYEQYF. Full variable domain (outside the CDR3, taken from reference TRBV18 and TRBJ2-7): NAGVMQNPRHLVRRRGQEARLRCSPMKGHSHVYWYRQLPEEGLKFMVYLQKENIIDESGMPKERFSAEFPKEGPSILRIQQVVRGDSAAYFCASSPTGSTYEQYFGPGTRLTVT.

Comment on this clone: The read is 3 residues too short to cover the CDR3 end, so that end is filled in from the germline J gene. The chain recombines TRBV2 with TRBJ2-3; a weak D match, TRBD2 (6 bases). Trimming left V 6 bases short and J 0 bases short, with 16 bases between. Germline loops: CDR1 SNHLY, CDR2 FYNNEI. The CDR3 contains 16 residues. This CDR3 is CASSGSLGLSTDTQYF. The covered CDR3 bases are TGTGCCAGCAGCGGTTCCCTGGGACTCAGCACAGATACG.

About this clone: The CDR3 end falls 3 residues outside the read, so it is completed with the germline J gene. This chain joins TRBV7-8 and TRBJ1-1; a possible D gene is TRBD1 (5 bases). Germline assignment: CDR1 SGHVS and CDR2 FQNEAQ. The CDR3 has 12 amino acids. The CDR3 bases that were read are TGTGCCAGCAGCCCCGGACAAGCAGCA. This encodes CASSPGQAA. The CDR3 in its entirety is CASSPGQAAAFF.

For this clone: The read stops 3 residues short of the end of the CDR3; the missing end is completed from the germline J gene. The rearrangement uses TRBV10-3 and TRBJ1-4; 8 positions agree with TRBD1. CDR1 and CDR2 from the germline V gene are ENHRY and SYGVKD. The CDR3 covers 15 residues. Trimming cost V 0 bases and J 7 bases; bases outside gene matches: 4. The sequenced part of the CDR3 DNA is TGTGCCATCAGTGAGTCCGGCCAGGGGGCTGAAAAA. Translating gives CAISESGQGAEK. The whole CDR3 is CAISESGQGAEKLFF.

A note on this clone: The sequence runs out 3 residues before the end of the CDR3; the remainder is reconstructed from the germline J gene. This chain joins TRBV2 and TRBJ2-7; D call uncertain. Germline CDR1 and CDR2: SNHLY and FYNNEI. Trimming cost V 7 bases and J 4 bases, with 17 bases left between them. The CDR3 spans 14 residues. The chain's CDR3 is CASMGGAASYEQYF. The sequenced part of the CDR3 DNA is TGTGCCAGCATGGGTGGTGCGGCGAGTTACGAG.

CDR3 bases read: TGCAGTGCTAGAGATCAGGCCAGGCGAGGAGAGACC. Translating it yields CSARDQARRGET. The CDR3 reads in full as CSARDQARRGETQYF. This chain connects TRBV20-1 to TRBJ2-5; unclear D gene. The read gets to within 3 residues of the CDR3 end, and the germline J gene fills in the rest. There are 15 residues in the CDR3. Germline CDR1 and CDR2: DFQATT and SNEGSKA (reference sequence). Trimming left V 0 bases short and J 4 bases short, with 15 bases between.

Notes on this clone: The CDR3 is cut off 3 residues early in the read; its end comes from the germline J gene. V is TRBV5-1 and J is TRBJ2-3; the D gene is possibly TRBD2 (6 bases). Trimming removed 6 bases from V and 5 bases from J, with 10 bases in between. The germline V gene has CDR1 SGHRS and CDR2 YFSETQ. CDR3 length equals 12 residues. The CDR3 bases that were read are TGCGCCAGCACCCTGGGGGGAGATACG. This gives the protein CASTLGGDT. The whole CDR3 protein is CASTLGGDTQYF.

A word on this clone: The sequence runs out 3 residues before the end of the CDR3; the remainder is reconstructed from the germline J gene. This chain joins TRBV2 and TRBJ2-3, with D possibly TRBD1 on 5 matching bases. Germline V gene lookup returns CDR1 SNHLY and CDR2 FYNNEI. V was clipped by 1 base and J by 4 bases, with 15 bases between them. The CDR3 spans 16 residues. The DNA read from the CDR3 is TGTGCCAGCAGTGAAGGGGGCCACTCCTCTCCAGATACG. It yields the protein CASSEGGHSSPDT. The CDR3 as a whole reads CASSEGGHSSPDTQYF.

The DNA read from the CDR3 is TGTGCCTGGAGGCTAGCGGGAAATCCGAATACG. Its protein is CAWRLAGNPNT. The CDR3 in its entirety is CAWRLAGNPNTQYF. The chain carries TRBV30 and TRBJ2-3; 9 nucleotides align to TRBD2. The missing CDR3 end, 3 residues past where the read stops, is filled in from the germline J gene. The CDR3 extends over 14 amino acids. Trimming removed 3 bases from V and 7 bases from J; junction bases left unmatched: 8. Looked up from germline, CDR1 is GTSNPN and CDR2 is SVGIG (reference sequence).

Details on this clone: The CDR3 end falls 3 residues outside the read, so it is completed with the germline J gene. This chain connects TRBV7-2 to TRBJ1-2, with D uncertain. Germline V gene lookup returns CDR1 SGHTA and CDR2 FQGNSA. The CDR3 consists of 14 residues. V lost 5 bases and J lost 0, with 10 bases in between. CDR3 DNA, as far as it was read: TGTGCCAGCAGCGGCAATCGAGCTAACTATGGC. Protein: CASSGNRANYG. The whole CDR3 is CASSGNRANYGYTF.

For this clone: From the germline J gene comes the end of the CDR3, since the read stops 3 residues before it. J is TRBJ1-6 and V is TRBV5-5; 9 positions match TRBD1. Per the germline V gene, CDR1 is SGHKS and CDR2 is YYEKEE (reference sequence). The CDR3 has 15 residues. The V gene end was trimmed by 5 bases and the J gene end by 7 bases; junction bases not matched to a gene: 7. Incomplete CDR3 DNA: TGTGCCAGCAGGACTTCAGGACAGGGGAATTCACCC. This translates into CASRTSGQGNSP. The whole CDR3 is CASRTSGQGNSPLHF.

Comments on this clone: Read data end 3 residues before the CDR3 end; the end is taken from the germline J gene. The chain combines TRBV29-1 with TRBJ2-1; 7 bases line up with TRBD2. The CDR3 consists of 15 residues. Looked up from germline, CDR1 is SQVTM and CDR2 is ANQGSEA. V dropped 3 bases and J dropped 7; count of bases not matched to a gene: 12. The CDR3 protein is CSVDPAGGRSNEQFF. Partial CDR3 DNA: TGCAGCGTTGACCCGGCTGGCGGGAGATCGAATGAG.